Detailed here is one T cell receptor (beta chain). The antigen is unknown. One entry per CDR3 protein results from TCRdb running MiXCR on the 5' RACE reads. The sample contains 55,000 to 80,000 distinct CDR3 sequences, about a tenth of which appear only once. The entry originates in a study of T-cell memory formation after mild COVID-19. Notes on the study in general: Among clones peaking at day 37 in the second wave, SARS-CoV-2 specificity remained unconfirmed.

Per germline, CDR1 LGHNA and CDR2 YSLEER. V lost 0 bases and J 7 bases, leaving 16 bases between the germline ends. This CDR3 is 16 amino acids long. The sequencing input was PBMCs or a T cell subset sorted from them (not recorded which). This rearrangement joins TRBV4-3 to TRBJ1-5, with D perhaps matching TRBD1 (5 bases). This clonotype was obtained from a man between 18 and 35 years old who had mild COVID-19 (a few samples of this study predate the infection). Cell type and time point are not known. This CDR3 reads CASSQDPRREGQPQHF. DNA of the CDR3: TGCGCCAGCAGCCAAGATCCCCGCAGAGAGGGGCAGCCCCAGCATTTT.